Each of the 26 T cell receptor beta chains below was sequenced from the same sample in a study of graft-versus-host responses after intestinal transplantation. Assay: immunoSEQ multiplex PCR; the TCRdb copy retains only in-frame clones and omits some. The sample carries approximately 94,000 clones, roughly 87% recorded once. Their cognate antigens are unknown. The starting material was unstimulated CD4+ T cells sorted from spleen or lymph node cells, obtained before transplant. Every receptor here comes from a human donor who was the organ donor for an intestinal transplant.

The gene calls are TRBV9 and TRBJ2-2; 9 bases fit TRBD1. The germline V gene encodes CDR1 SGDLS and CDR2 YYNGEE. This CDR3 comprises 17 residues. J gave up 1 base and V 3 bases, and 7 bases lay outside the gene matches. The CDR3 DNA is TGTGCCAGCAGCGCAGGGGGGACAGGGAAGAACACCGGGGAGCTGTTTTTT. Its protein is CASSAGGTGKNTGELFF. Using reference TRBV9 and TRBJ2-2 for the parts outside the CDR3, the full variable domain is DSGVTQTPKHLITATGQRVTLRCSPRSGDLSVYWYQQSLDQGLQFLIQYYNGEERAKGNILERFSAQQFPDLHSELNLSSLELGDSALYFCASSAGGTGKNTGELFFGEGSRLTVL.

This chain uses TRBV7-2 with TRBJ2-1; TRBD1 or TRBD2 may be the D gene (5 bases each). CDR3 length equals 16 residues. Looked up from germline, CDR1 is SGHTA and CDR2 is FQGNSA. V was pared by 5 bases and J by 3 bases, with 17 bases between. Here the CDR3 reads CASSPTSGTGYNEQFF. The CDR3, as DNA: TGTGCCAGCAGCCCAACGTCGGGGACGGGCTACAATGAGCAGTTCTTC.

The V gene is TRBV6-5, the J gene TRBJ2-7; TRBD1 matches 9 bases. The CDR3 is 14 residues long. Germline V gives CDR1 MNHEY, CDR2 SVGAGI. Germline trimming cut 6 bases from V and 6 bases from J; bases unmatched to any gene: 9. The CDR3 sequence is CASRRDRGSAEQYF. The CDR3 DNA reads TGTGCCAGCAGGCGCGACAGGGGGTCTGCCGAGCAGTACTTC.

The rearrangement joins TRBV5-6 to TRBJ2-2; D is perhaps TRBD2 (6 bases). The length of the CDR3 is 16 residues. V was clipped by 0 bases and J by 3 bases, with 12 bases between them. Germline V gene lookup returns CDR1 SGHDT and CDR2 YYEEEE. CDR3 bases: TGTGCCAGCAGCTTGGATGCGACTAGGTACACCGGGGAGCTGTTTTTT. This codes for CASSLDATRYTGELFF.

J is TRBJ2-2 and V is TRBV27, with TRBD1 identical over 8 bases. V shed 6 bases, J shed 2 bases, and the junction held 5 bases outside the gene matches. Germline CDR1 and CDR2: MNHEY and SMNVEV (reference sequence). The CDR3 contains 15 residues. The CDR3 loop is CASRSDRANTGELFF. The CDR3 region has the DNA TGTGCCAGCAGATCGGACAGGGCAAACACCGGGGAGCTGTTTTTT.

This clone has just one count. The chain carries TRBV5-6 and TRBJ1-2; D gene unclear. CDR1 is SGHDT and CDR2 is YYEEEE in the germline V gene. The CDR3 is 12 amino acids. Deletions cut 0 bases from V and 6 bases from J, with 6 bases between. DNA for the CDR3: TGTGCCAGCAGCTTGGACGCCCATGGCTACACCTTC. Its translation is CASSLDAHGYTF.

J is TRBJ1-3 and V is TRBV2; a weak D match, TRBD1 (5 bases). This CDR3 spans 16 amino acids. Germline V CDR1 and CDR2: SNHLY, FYNNEI. V was cut by 3 bases and J by 2 bases, with 14 bases left in between. This CDR3 is CASSDEDRGAGNTIYF. The DNA of the CDR3 is TGTGCCAGCAGTGATGAGGACCGGGGCGCTGGAAACACCATATATTTT.

The chain has TRBV5-1 and TRBJ1-5; no definite D call. Germline CDR1 is SGHRS and CDR2 is YFSETQ. There are 17 residues in the CDR3. Trimming shortened V by 4 bases and J by 5 bases, and 22 bases separated the two germline ends. The CDR3 region is CASSPEPRWVEDQPQHF. CDR3 in DNA: TGCGCCAGCAGCCCCGAACCGAGGTGGGTTGAAGATCAGCCCCAGCATTTT.

The chain carries TRBV15 and TRBJ2-3; D remains ambiguous. The CDR3 runs to 13 residues. CDR1 is LNHNV, CDR2 YYDKDF, per germline (reference sequence). Trimming shortened V by 3 bases and J by 2 bases, and 6 bases separated the two germline ends. The CDR3 DNA follows: TGTGCCACCAGCAGGGAATACACAGATACGCAGTATTTT. This encodes CATSREYTDTQYF.

This chain uses TRBV28 with TRBJ2-1; 11 bases match TRBD2. Germline trimming cut 2 bases from V and 9 bases from J; bases unmatched to any gene: 6. Germline-derived CDR1 and CDR2 are MDHEN and SYDVKM. CDR3 length equals 15 residues. The CDR3 DNA reads as TGTGCCAGCAGTTTAGTTAGCGGGGGGGCCATTGAGCAGTTCTTC. Translation gives CASSLVSGGAIEQFF. Full variable domain (outside the CDR3, taken from reference TRBV28 and TRBJ2-1): DVKVTQSSRYLVKRTGEKVFLECVQDMDHENMFWYRQDPGLGLRLIYFSYDVKMKEKGDIPEGYSVSREKKERFSLILESASTNQTSMYLCASSLVSGGAIEQFFGPGTRLTVL.

The sample holds a few counts of this clone. V usage is TRBV19 and J usage is TRBJ1-2; D might be TRBD1 (5 bases). Germline CDR1 LNHDA, CDR2 SQIVND (reference sequence). This CDR3 region has 13 residues. V lost 1 base and J 6 bases, leaving 9 bases between the germline ends. CDR3 protein: CASSIVSGNGYTF. The DNA for the CDR3 is TGTGCCAGTAGTATAGTTTCAGGGAATGGCTACACCTTC.

This sequence joins TRBV6-6 and TRBJ1-6, with a tentative D call TRBD1 (6 bases). V lost 2 bases, J lost 0 bases, and 8 bases lay in between. Germline lookup yields CDR1 MNHNY and CDR2 SVGAGI (reference sequence). The CDR3 runs 16 residues. CDR3 DNA: TGTGCCAGCAGTTACACAGGGAGCTCCTATAATTCACCCCTCCACTTT. Translation gives CASSYTGSSYNSPLHF.

V and J are TRBV6-4 and TRBJ2-5; 10 bases align to TRBD2. Germline CDR1 reads MRHNA; CDR2 reads SNTAGT. This CDR3 has 19 residues. The junction had 19 bases not matched to a gene; V was cut back by 5 bases and J by 4 bases. The DNA of the CDR3 is TGTGCCAGCAGTCACTTTTTCTTTGTGGCTAGCGGGGGAACAGAGACCCAGTACTTC. As protein: CASSHFFFVASGGTETQYF.

V gene TRBV5-1 combines with J gene TRBJ2-5, with 9 bases matching TRBD1. The germline gives CDR1 SGHRS, CDR2 YFSETQ. The CDR3 is 14 residues long. The V and J ends lost 4 bases and 4 bases, in that order; junction bases with no gene match: 5. CDR3: CASSRDRERETQYF. CDR3 nucleotide sequence: TGCGCCAGCAGCCGGGACAGGGAAAGAGAGACCCAGTACTTC.

The gene calls are TRBV27 and TRBJ2-3; D is ambiguous. Looked up from germline, CDR1 is MNHEY and CDR2 is SMNVEV (reference sequence). This CDR3 comprises 15 residues. V lost 4 bases to trimming and J lost 2 bases, with 13 bases between them. The CDR3 region is CASSSQEWNTDTQYF. CDR3 sequence (DNA): TGTGCCAGCAGTTCCCAGGAGTGGAACACAGATACGCAGTATTTT.

V and J are TRBV30 and TRBJ1-4; 7 positions agree with TRBD1. Germline assignment: CDR1 GTSNPN and CDR2 SVGIG (reference sequence). V was clipped by 2 bases and J by 7 bases; unmatched bases: 13. The CDR3 runs to 16 residues. The CDR3 spells CAWSTSRTGVGEKLFF. CDR3 bases: TGTGCCTGGAGTACAAGCCGAACAGGGGTTGGTGAAAAACTGTTTTTT.

This clone turned up a few times. The chain employs TRBV6-5 and TRBJ2-7; D uncertain. Trimming pared 2 bases from V and 5 bases from J, leaving 16 bases between. The CDR3 consists of 15 residues. Germline V gene sequence: CDR1 MNHEY, CDR2 SVGAGI. CDR3 sequence reads: CASSYESGLTHEQYF. CDR3 in DNA: TGTGCCAGCAGTTACGAGTCAGGTCTAACGCACGAGCAGTACTTC.

The gene calls are TRBV15 and TRBJ2-1; 7 nucleotides align to TRBD2. The CDR3 covers 18 residues. With 3 bases clipped from V and 1 base from J, the junction kept 12 bases outside the gene matches. The germline gives CDR1 LNHNV, CDR2 YYDKDF (reference sequence). The CDR3 DNA is TGTGCCACCAGCAGCGGAATCGGACTAGAAAAGTCCTACAATGAGCAGTTCTTC. Translated, it gives CATSSGIGLEKSYNEQFF.

This clone was seen a handful of times. The rearrangement links TRBV7-3 to TRBJ2-5; 8 bases fit TRBD1. The DNA end is more similar to TRBJ2-7, so the J call may be wrong. The CDR3 is 14 amino acids. The germline V gene encodes CDR1 SGHTA and CDR2 FQGTGA. Here the CDR3 DNA reads TGTGCCAGCAGCCCGGACAGGGCGAGGAACGAGCAGTACTTC. It codes for CASSPDRARNEQYF.

This chain joins TRBV28 and TRBJ1-2; no reliable D call. This CDR3 has 12 residues. V gave up 2 bases and J gave up 6 bases, with 7 bases separating them. Germline CDR1 and CDR2: MDHEN and SYDVKM. CDR3 residues: CASSLRSHGYTF. Written as DNA, the CDR3 is TGTGCCAGCAGTTTAAGGTCTCATGGCTACACCTTC.

The chain joins TRBV7-2 to TRBJ2-2, with a possible D match to TRBD2 (6 bases). V was shortened by 5 bases and J by 0 bases, with 19 bases between the two germline ends. Germline CDR1 is SGHTA and CDR2 is FQGNSA. The CDR3 runs 18 residues. In DNA form, the CDR3 reads TGTGCCAGCAGCCCTCTCGCGGGGCGAACTGCGAACACCGGGGAGCTGTTTTTT. Its translation: CASSPLAGRTANTGELFF.

The V and J genes are TRBV7-2 and TRBJ2-6, with 10 bases fitting TRBD2. The length of the CDR3 is 19 residues. V shed 1 base and J 1 base; nucleotides not matched to a gene: 7. In germline, CDR1 is SGHTA, CDR2 FQGNSA. The CDR3 DNA sequence: TGTGCCAGCAGCTTAGTGGGGAAGCGGGGGGGTTCTGGGGCCAACGTCCTGACTTTC. Translating gives CASSLVGKRGGSGANVLTF.

V and J are TRBV19 and TRBJ2-6; weak D call: TRBD2 (6 bases). The V and J ends lost 7 bases and 0 bases respectively, with 19 bases between them. The germline V gene encodes CDR1 LNHDA and CDR2 SQIVND (reference sequence). The CDR3 loop spans 18 amino acids. The CDR3 sequence is CASTLGGRESSGANVLTF. CDR3 nucleotide sequence: TGTGCCAGTACCCTAGGCGGGCGGGAAAGCTCTGGGGCCAACGTCCTGACTTTC.

This rearrangement joins TRBV27 to TRBJ2-3; TRBD2 matches at 7 bases. V lost 1 base and J lost 6; bases outside the gene matches: 7. CDR3 length equals 15 residues. Germline CDR1 reads MNHEY; CDR2 reads SMNVEV (reference sequence). The CDR3 nucleotides read TGTGCCAGCAGTTTATTGGGGGAGCGGGGCGATACGCAGTATTTT. This translates into CASSLLGERGDTQYF.

V usage is TRBV5-1 and J usage is TRBJ2-5; D is perhaps TRBD2 (6 bases). Germline lookup yields CDR1 SGHRS and CDR2 YFSETQ. This CDR3 is 14 amino acids long. Trimming cost V 4 bases and J 4 bases, with 14 bases left between them. This chain's CDR3 is CASSRAEGRETQYF. In DNA form, the CDR3 reads TGCGCCAGCAGCCGGGCGGAGGGGAGAGAGACCCAGTACTTC.

The chain carries TRBV5-1 and TRBJ2-5, with 7 bases that match TRBD2. The V gene end was trimmed by 4 bases and the J gene end by 5 bases; junction bases not matched to a gene: 8. Germline V gene lookup returns CDR1 SGHRS and CDR2 YFSETQ. The CDR3 covers 14 residues. This CDR3 reads CASSPGLVGETQYF. In DNA, the CDR3 is TGCGCCAGCAGCCCCGGACTAGTCGGGGAGACCCAGTACTTC.